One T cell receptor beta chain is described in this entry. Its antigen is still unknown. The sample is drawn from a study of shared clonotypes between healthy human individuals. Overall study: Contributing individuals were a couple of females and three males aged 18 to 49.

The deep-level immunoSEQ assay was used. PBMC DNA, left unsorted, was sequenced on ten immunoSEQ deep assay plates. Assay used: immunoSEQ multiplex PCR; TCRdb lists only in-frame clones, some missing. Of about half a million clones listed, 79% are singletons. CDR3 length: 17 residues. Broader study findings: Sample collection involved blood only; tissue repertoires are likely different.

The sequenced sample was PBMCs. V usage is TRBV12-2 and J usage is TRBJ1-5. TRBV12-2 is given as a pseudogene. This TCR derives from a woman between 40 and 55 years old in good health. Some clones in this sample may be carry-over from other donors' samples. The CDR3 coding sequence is TGTGCAAGTCGCTTAAGTGCCCGCGGGAATAGCAATCAGCCCCAGCATTTT. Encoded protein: CASRLSARGNSNQPQHF.